This passage covers 2 T cell receptor beta chains from one sample sequenced in a study of PD-1 blockade in classical Hodgkin lymphoma. Time point reported: cycle 4 day 1 (C4D1), after 6 weeks of nivolumab. Every one of the patients relapsed after autologous stem cell transplantation (brentuximab vedotin exposure was variable). The assay was immunoSEQ multiplex PCR, and TCRdb's table has in-frame clones only and misses some. The sample lists 20,000 to 30,000 clones, roughly 88% occurring once. This specimen was peripheral blood mononuclear cells (PBMCs), taken before the fourth cycle of nivolumab. The receptors originated from a human donor with classical Hodgkin lymphoma.

The chain uses TRBV30 and TRBJ2-1; no clear D gene. Trimming removed 4 bases from V and 8 bases from J, with 12 bases in between. The germline CDR1 and CDR2 sequences are GTSNPN and SVGIG (reference sequence). This CDR3 has 12 amino acids. Written as DNA, the CDR3 is TGTGCCTGGATCCGGGCAGCCCATGAGCAGTTCTTC. Protein product: CAWIRAAHEQFF.

The chain links TRBV7-3 to TRBJ1-3, with D maybe TRBD1 (5 bases). Germline CDR1 and CDR2: SGHTA and FQGTGA. V lost 1 base to trimming and J lost 0 bases, with 10 bases between them. This CDR3 spans 16 amino acids. CDR3 coding DNA: TGTGCCAGCAGCTTAAACGGACAAAACTCTGGAAACACCATATATTTT. The encoded protein is CASSLNGQNSGNTIYF.